The rows below give T cell receptor beta chains drawn from one sample of a study of CD8 T cells in ankylosing spondylitis. TCRdb passed the 5' RACE reads through MiXCR, listing each CDR3 protein once. The top ten hold nearly 7% of the sample, which has about 540,000 distinct CDR3 sequences, about 13% seen once. Sequenced sample: blood, either unsorted or a sorted T cell fraction (not recorded which). The receptors were sampled from a male donor with ankylosing spondylitis. Each CDR3 is given with its conserved first and last residue. D genes are given only for firm matches. Expanded clones get a size class; other rows say once, few or many, or leave the size out.

d_gene,j_gene,abundance,v_gene,CDR3nt,CDR3aa
-,TRBJ2-6,-,TRBV5-4,TGTGCCAGCAGCTTGTTCAGGGGCGCCGACTCTGGGGCCAACGTCCTGACTTTC,CASSLFRGADSGANVLTF
-,TRBJ1-2,-,TRBV12-3/TRBV12-4,TGTGCCAGCACCCTGGGACTGTTCTATGGCTACACCTTC,CASTLGLFYGYTF
TRBD1,TRBJ2-1,few,TRBV5-1,TGCGCCAGCAGCGCCCAGGACAGGGGGTACAATGAGCAGTTCTTC,CASSAQDRGYNEQFF
-,TRBJ1-1,few,TRBV7-8,TGTGCCAGCAGCCCCTTCGTAGGGGGAGGCACTGAAGCTTTCTTT,CASSPFVGGGTEAFF
TRBD1,TRBJ1-6,-,TRBV5-6,TGTGCCAGCAGCGCGGGCCCGGGACAGGTTAATTCACCCCTCCACTTT,CASSAGPGQVNSPLHF
-,TRBJ2-5,-,TRBV27,TGTGCCAGCAGTTTATCGTCCGGGAGCGAGACCCAGTACTTC,CASSLSSGSETQYF
TRBD1,TRBJ1-1,-,TRBV10-3,TGTGCCATCAAAGACAGGGTAGGTGAAACTGAAGCTTTCTTT,CAIKDRVGETEAFF
TRBD2,TRBJ2-3,few,TRBV12-3/TRBV12-4,TGTGCCAGTAGAGAAGCGGGGAGGATGCCCACAGATACGCAGTATTTT,CASREAGRMPTDTQYF
TRBD2,TRBJ2-3,medium-sized,TRBV7-9,TGTGCCAGCAGCCCCTGGACTAGCGGGACCACAGATACGCAGTATTTT,CASSPWTSGTTDTQYF
TRBD1,TRBJ2-2,-,TRBV25-1,TGTGCCAGCAGTGAATGGACAGGGTCTGCCGGGGAGCTGTTTTTT,CASSEWTGSAGELFF
TRBD2,TRBJ2-1,-,TRBV5-6,TGTGCCAGCAGCTTCTCCCGTGTAGCGGGTCTCAATGAGCAGTTCTTC,CASSFSRVAGLNEQFF